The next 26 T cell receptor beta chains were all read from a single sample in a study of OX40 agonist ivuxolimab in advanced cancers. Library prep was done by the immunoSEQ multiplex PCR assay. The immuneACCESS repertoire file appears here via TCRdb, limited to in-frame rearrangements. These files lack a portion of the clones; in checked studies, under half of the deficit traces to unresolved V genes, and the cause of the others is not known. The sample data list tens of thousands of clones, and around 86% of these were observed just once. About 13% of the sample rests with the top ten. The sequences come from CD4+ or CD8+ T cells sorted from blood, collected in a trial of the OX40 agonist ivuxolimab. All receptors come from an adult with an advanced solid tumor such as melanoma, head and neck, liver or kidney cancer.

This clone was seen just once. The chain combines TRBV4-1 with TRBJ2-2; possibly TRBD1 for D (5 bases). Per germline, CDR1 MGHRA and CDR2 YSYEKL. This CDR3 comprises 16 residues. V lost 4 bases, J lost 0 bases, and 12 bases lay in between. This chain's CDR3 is CASSPLGAANTGELFF. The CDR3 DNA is TGCGCCAGCAGCCCGCTTGGGGCCGCGAACACCGGGGAGCTGTTTTTT.

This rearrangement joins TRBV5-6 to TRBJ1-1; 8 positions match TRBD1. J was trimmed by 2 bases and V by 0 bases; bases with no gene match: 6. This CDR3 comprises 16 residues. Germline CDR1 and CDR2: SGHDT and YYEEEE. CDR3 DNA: TGTGCCAGCAGCTTGGGACAGGGGCAGTACAACACTGAAGCTTTCTTT. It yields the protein CASSLGQGQYNTEAFF. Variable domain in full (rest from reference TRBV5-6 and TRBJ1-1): DAGVTQSPTHLIKTRGQQVTLRCSPKSGHDTVSWYQQALGQGPQFIFQYYEEEERQRGNFPDRFSGHQFPNYSSELNVNALLLGDSALYLCASSLGQGQYNTEAFFGQGTRLTVV.

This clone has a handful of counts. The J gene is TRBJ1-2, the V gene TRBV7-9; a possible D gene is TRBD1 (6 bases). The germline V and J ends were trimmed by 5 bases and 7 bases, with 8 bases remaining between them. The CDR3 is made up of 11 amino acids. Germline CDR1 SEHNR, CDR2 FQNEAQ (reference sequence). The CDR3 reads CASSRDIGYTF. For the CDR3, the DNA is TGTGCCAGCAGCCGGGACATTGGCTACACCTTC.

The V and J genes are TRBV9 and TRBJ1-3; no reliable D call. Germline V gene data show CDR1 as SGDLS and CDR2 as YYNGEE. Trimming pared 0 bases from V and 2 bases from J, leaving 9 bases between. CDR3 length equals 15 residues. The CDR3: CASSVDGSTGNTIYF. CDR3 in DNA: TGTGCCAGCAGCGTAGACGGCAGCACTGGAAACACCATATATTTT. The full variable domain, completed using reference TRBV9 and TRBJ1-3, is DSGVTQTPKHLITATGQRVTLRCSPRSGDLSVYWYQQSLDQGLQFLIQYYNGEERAKGNILERFSAQQFPDLHSELNLSSLELGDSALYFCASSVDGSTGNTIYFGEGSWLTVV.

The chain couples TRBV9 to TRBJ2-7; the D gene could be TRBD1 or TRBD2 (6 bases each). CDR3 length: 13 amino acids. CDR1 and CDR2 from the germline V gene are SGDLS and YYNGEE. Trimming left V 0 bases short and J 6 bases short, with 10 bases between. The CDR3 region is CASSVGGGGEQYF. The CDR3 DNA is TGTGCCAGCAGCGTAGGAGGGGGAGGCGAGCAGTACTTC.

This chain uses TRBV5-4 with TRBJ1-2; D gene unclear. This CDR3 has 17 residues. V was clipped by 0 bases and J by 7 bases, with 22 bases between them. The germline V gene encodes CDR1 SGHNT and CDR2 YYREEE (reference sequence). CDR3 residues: CASSLVPSKKSGFGYTF. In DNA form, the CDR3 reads TGTGCCAGCAGCTTGGTCCCGAGCAAGAAATCGGGGTTTGGCTACACCTTC. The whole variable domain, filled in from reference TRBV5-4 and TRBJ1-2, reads ETGVTQSPTHLIKTRGQQVTLRCSSQSGHNTVSWYQQALGQGPQFIFQYYREEENGRGNFPPRFSGLQFPNYSSELNVNALELDDSALYLCASSLVPSKKSGFGYTFGSGTRLTVV.

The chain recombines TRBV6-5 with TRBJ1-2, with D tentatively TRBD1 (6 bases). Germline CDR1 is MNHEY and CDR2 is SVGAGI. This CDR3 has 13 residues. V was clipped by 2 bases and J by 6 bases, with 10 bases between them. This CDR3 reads CASSYLQGNGYTF. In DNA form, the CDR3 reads TGTGCCAGCAGTTACCTTCAGGGGAATGGCTACACCTTC.

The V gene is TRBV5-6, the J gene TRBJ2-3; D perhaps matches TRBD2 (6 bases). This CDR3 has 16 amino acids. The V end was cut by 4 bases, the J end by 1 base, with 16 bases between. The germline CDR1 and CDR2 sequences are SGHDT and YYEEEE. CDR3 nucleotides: TGTGCCAGCAGCCTTAGTGGGGGGACTCGCACAGATACGCAGTATTTT. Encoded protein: CASSLSGGTRTDTQYF.

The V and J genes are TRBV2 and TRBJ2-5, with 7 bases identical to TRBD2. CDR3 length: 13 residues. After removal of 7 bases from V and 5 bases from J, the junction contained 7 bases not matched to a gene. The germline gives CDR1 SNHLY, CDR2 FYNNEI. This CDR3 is CASIGPGGETQYF. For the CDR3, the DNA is TGTGCCAGCATTGGTCCCGGGGGGGAGACCCAGTACTTC.

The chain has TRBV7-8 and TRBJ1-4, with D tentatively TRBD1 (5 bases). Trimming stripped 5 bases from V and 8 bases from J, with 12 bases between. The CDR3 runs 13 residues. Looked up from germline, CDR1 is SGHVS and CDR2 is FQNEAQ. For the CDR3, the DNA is TGTGCCAGCAGCCCGCTGGGGGACGAAAAACTGTTTTTT. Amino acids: CASSPLGDEKLFF.

The chain's CDR3 is CASSVAGQTNQPQHF. CDR3 DNA sequence: TGTGCCAGCAGCGTAGCGGGACAGACAAATCAGCCCCAGCATTTT. The chain has TRBV9 and TRBJ1-5; the match to TRBD1 covers 7 bases. Germline CDR1 reads SGDLS; CDR2 reads YYNGEE. V trimming: 0 bases; J trimming: 4 bases; junction bases outside the gene matches: 4. This CDR3 contains 15 residues.

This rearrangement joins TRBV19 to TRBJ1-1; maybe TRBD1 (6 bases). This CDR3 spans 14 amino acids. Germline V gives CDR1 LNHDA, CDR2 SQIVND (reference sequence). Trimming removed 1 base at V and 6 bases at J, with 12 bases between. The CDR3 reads CASSIGTGIAEAFF. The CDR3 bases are TGTGCCAGTAGTATAGGTACAGGGATCGCTGAAGCTTTCTTT.

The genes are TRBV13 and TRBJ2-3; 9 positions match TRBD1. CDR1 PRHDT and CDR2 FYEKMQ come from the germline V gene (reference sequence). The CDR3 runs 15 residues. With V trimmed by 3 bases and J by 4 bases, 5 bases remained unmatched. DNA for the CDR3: TGTGCCAGCAGCTTGGGACAGGGATCCGCAGATACGCAGTATTTT. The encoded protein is CASSLGQGSADTQYF.

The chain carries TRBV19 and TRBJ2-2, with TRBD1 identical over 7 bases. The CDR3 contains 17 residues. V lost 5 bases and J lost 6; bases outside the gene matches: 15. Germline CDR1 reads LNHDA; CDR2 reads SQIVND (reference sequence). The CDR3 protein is CASSADRQGSWAGELFF. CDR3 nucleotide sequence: TGTGCCAGTAGTGCGGACCGACAGGGAAGTTGGGCCGGGGAGCTGTTTTTT.

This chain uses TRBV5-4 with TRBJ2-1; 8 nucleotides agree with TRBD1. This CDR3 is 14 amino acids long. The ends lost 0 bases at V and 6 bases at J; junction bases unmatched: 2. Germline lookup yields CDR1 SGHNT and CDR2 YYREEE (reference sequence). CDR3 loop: CASSLDRGSNEQFF. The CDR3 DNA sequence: TGTGCCAGCAGCTTGGACAGGGGGAGCAATGAGCAGTTCTTC.

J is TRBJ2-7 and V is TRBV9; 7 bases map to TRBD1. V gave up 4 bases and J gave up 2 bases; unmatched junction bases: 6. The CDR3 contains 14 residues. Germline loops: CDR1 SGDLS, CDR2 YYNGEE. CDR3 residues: CASSPSGTAYEQYF. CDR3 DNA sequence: TGTGCCAGCAGCCCTAGTGGGACAGCCTACGAGCAGTACTTC.

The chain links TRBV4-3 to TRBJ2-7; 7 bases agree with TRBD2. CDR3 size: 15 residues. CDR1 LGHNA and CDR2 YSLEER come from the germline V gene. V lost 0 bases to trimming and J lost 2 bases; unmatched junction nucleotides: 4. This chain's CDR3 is CASSQEQRGTYEQYF. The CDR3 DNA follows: TGCGCCAGCAGCCAAGAACAGCGGGGAACCTACGAGCAGTACTTC.

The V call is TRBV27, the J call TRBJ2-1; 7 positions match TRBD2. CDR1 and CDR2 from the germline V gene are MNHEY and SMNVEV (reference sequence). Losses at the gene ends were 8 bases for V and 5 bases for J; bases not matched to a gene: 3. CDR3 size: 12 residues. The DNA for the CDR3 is TGTGCCAGCGGACTAGGCCACAATGAGCAGTTCTTC. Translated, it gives CASGLGHNEQFF.

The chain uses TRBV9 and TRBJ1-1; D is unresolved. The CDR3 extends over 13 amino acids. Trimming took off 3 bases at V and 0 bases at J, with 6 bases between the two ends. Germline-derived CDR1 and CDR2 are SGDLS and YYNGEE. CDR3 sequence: CASSAPMNTEAFF. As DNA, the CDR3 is TGTGCCAGCAGCGCCCCGATGAACACTGAAGCTTTCTTT.

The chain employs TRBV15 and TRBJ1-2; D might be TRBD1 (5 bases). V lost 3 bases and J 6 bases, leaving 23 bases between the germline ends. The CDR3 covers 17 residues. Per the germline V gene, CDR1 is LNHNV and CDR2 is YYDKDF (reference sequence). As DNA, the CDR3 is TGTGCCACCAGCAGGGGGGGGGAGATGATGGGGTATCATGGCTACACCTTC. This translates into CATSRGGEMMGYHGYTF. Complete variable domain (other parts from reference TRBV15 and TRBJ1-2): DAMVIQNPRYQVTQFGKPVTLSCSQTLNHNVMYWYQQKSSQAPKLLFHYYDKDFNNEADTPDNFQSRRPNTSFCFLDIRSPGLGDTAMYLCATSRGGEMMGYHGYTFGSGTRLTVV.

The CDR3 DNA follows: TGCGCCAGCAGTGAGGGGGGGGCATTTGAAAAACTGTTTTTT. It encodes CASSEGGAFEKLFF. The chain joins TRBV10-2 to TRBJ1-4, with D possibly being TRBD1 (6 bases). Trimming shortened V by 2 bases and J by 7 bases, and 11 bases separated the two germline ends. Germline V lookup: CDR1 WSHSY, CDR2 SAAADI. The CDR3 is 14 amino acids.

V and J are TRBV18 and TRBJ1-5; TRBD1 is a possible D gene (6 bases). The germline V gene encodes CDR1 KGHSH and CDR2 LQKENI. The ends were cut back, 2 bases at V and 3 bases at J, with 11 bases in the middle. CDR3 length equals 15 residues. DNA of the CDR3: TGTGCCAGCTCACCATCGACAGGCCCCAATCAGCCCCAGCATTTT. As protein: CASSPSTGPNQPQHF.

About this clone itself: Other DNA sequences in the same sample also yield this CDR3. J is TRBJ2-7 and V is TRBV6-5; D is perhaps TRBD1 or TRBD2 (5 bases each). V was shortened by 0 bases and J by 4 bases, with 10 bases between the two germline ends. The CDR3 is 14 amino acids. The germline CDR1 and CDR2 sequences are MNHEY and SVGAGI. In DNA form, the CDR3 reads TGTGCCAGCAGTTACTCCGACAGAGGGTACGAGCAGTACTTC. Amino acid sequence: CASSYSDRGYEQYF.

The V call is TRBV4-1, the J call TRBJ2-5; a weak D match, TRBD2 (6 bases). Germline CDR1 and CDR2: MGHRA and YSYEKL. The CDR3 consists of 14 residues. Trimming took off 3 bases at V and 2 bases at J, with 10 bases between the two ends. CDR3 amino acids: CASSHVGGQETQYF. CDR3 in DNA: TGCGCCAGCAGCCACGTCGGGGGTCAAGAGACCCAGTACTTC.

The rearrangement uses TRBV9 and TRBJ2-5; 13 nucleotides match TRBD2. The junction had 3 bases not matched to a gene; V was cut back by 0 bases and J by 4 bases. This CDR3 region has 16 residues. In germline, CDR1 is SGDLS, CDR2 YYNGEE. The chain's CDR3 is CASSVGTSGGVETQYF. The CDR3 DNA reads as TGTGCCAGCAGCGTAGGGACTAGCGGGGGTGTAGAGACCCAGTACTTC.

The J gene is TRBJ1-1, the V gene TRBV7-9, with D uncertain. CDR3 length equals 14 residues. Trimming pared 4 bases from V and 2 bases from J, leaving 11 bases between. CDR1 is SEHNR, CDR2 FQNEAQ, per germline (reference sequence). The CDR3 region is CASSSSGVNTEAFF. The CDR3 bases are TGTGCCAGCAGCTCGTCTGGCGTAAACACTGAAGCTTTCTTT.